This is a list of T cell receptor beta chains from one sample in a study of technical replicates of blood from several donors. This table comes from immunoSEQ multiplex PCR, and its TCRdb copy is limited to in-frame clones, with some not included. This repertoire shows tens of thousands of clones, more than 95% found once; its top ten account for roughly 0.17%. Material for sequencing was T cells isolated from PBMCs. These receptors originate from a human donor in good health. CDR3s include the opening cysteine and the closing phenylalanine or tryptophan. Each record gives: J gene, D gene, V gene, clone size, CDR3 protein, CDR3 DNA. The D gene is left open where the match is weak. Rows may omit the clone size; those that give it use once, few, many or a size class.

>TRBJ1-2|.|TRBV4-1|.
CASSRGQMTDSYGYTF
TGCGCCAGCAGCCGGGGACAAATGACGGATAGCTATGGCTACACCTTC
>TRBJ2-4|TRBD2|TRBV6-5|.
CASSSGEGAKNIQYF
TGTGCCAGCAGTTCTGGGGAGGGGGCCAAAAACATTCAGTACTTC
>TRBJ2-1|.|TRBV6-5|.
CASSYSLYNEQFF
TGTGCCAGCAGTTACTCTCTTTACAATGAGCAGTTCTTC
>TRBJ2-7|TRBD2|TRBV30|.
CAWSVGAGGHEQYF
TGTGCCTGGAGTGTCGGGGCGGGGGGCCACGAGCAGTACTTC
>TRBJ1-2|TRBD1|TRBV6-5|.
CASSPTGGGHYGYTF
TGTGCCAGCAGTCCGACAGGGGGCGGACACTATGGCTACACCTTC
>TRBJ1-6|.|TRBV5-1|.
CASSLAFAGSSYNSPLHF
TGCGCCAGCAGCTTGGCGTTCGCGGGAAGCTCCTATAATTCACCCCTCCACTTT
>TRBJ2-7|TRBD1|TRBV29-1|.
CSVWAGGNYEQYF
TGCAGCGTCTGGGCAGGGGGAAACTACGAGCAGTACTTC
>TRBJ2-2|.|TRBV11-2|.
CASSSLLAGELFF
TGTGCCAGCAGCTCGCTGCTAGCCGGGGAGCTGTTTTTT
>TRBJ2-5|.|TRBV7-2|once
CASSFIRGMGARVQETQYF
TGTGCCAGCAGCTTTATTCGGGGGATGGGTGCCAGGGTTCAAGAGACCCAGTACTTC
>TRBJ2-7|TRBD1|TRBV28|.
CASDGTAQYEQYF
TGTGCCAGTGACGGGACAGCCCAATACGAGCAGTACTTC
>TRBJ2-7|TRBD2|TRBV13|.
CASSLPRTSGSLRDAPAYEQYF
TGTGCCAGCAGCTTACCCCGAACTAGCGGGAGCCTCCGGGACGCACCTGCCTACGAGCAGTACTTC
>TRBJ2-7|TRBD1|TRBV18|once
CASSDGTGASYEQYF
TGTGCCAGCTCAGACGGGACAGGCGCCTCCTACGAGCAGTACTTC
>TRBJ2-2|TRBD2|TRBV29-1|.
CSLQTSGVPGELFF
TGCAGCCTTCAGACTAGCGGGGTCCCCGGGGAGCTGTTTTTT
>TRBJ1-2|TRBD1|TRBV19|.
CASSIGAGQGYGYTF
TGTGCCAGTAGTATCGGCGCGGGACAGGGTTATGGCTACACCTTC
>TRBJ2-3|TRBD1|TRBV29-1|.
CSVETGGPDTQYF
TGCAGCGTTGAGACAGGGGGACCAGATACGCAGTATTTT
>TRBJ1-3|.|TRBV30|.
CAGGGNTIYF
TGTGCCGGTGGCGGAAACACCATATATTTT
>TRBJ1-2|.|TRBV6-5|.
CASSFRGGVAYGYTF
TGTGCCAGCAGTTTTCGAGGCGGGGTTGCCTATGGCTACACCTTC
>TRBJ2-1|.|TRBV2|.
CASSYRNEQFF
TGTGCCAGCAGTTACAGGAATGAGCAGTTCTTC
>TRBJ1-6|TRBD1|TRBV5-4|.
CASSLGVRQGRNSPLHF
TGTGCCAGCAGCTTGGGGGTTCGACAGGGGAGAAATTCACCCCTCCACTTT
>TRBJ2-5|TRBD1|TRBV5-6|.
CASSLDRGRETQYF
TGTGCCAGCAGCTTAGACAGGGGTCGGGAGACCCAGTACTTC
>TRBJ2-7|.|TRBV5-4|.
CASSREGYEQYF
TGTGCCAGCTCCAGGGAAGGATACGAGCAGTACTTC
>TRBJ2-6|.|TRBV5-6|.
CASSLRGSGANVLTF
TGTGCCAGCAGCTTAAGGGGTTCTGGGGCCAACGTCCTGACTTTC
>TRBJ1-1|.|TRBV6-5|.
CASSQGNTEAFF
TGTGCCAGCAGCCAGGGGAACACTGAAGCTTTCTTT
>TRBJ1-2|TRBD1|TRBV11-2|.
CASSPDRDYGYTF
TGTGCCAGCAGCCCGGACAGGGACTATGGCTACACCTTC
>TRBJ2-7|TRBD1|TRBV6-6|once
CASSYSEDRGYEQYF
TGTGCCAGCAGTTACTCGGAAGACAGGGGATACGAGCAGTACTTC
>TRBJ1-1|.|TRBV4-1|.
CASSSVGAFGTEAFF
TGCGCCAGCAGCTCGGTGGGGGCTTTTGGCACTGAAGCTTTCTTT
>TRBJ1-1|TRBD1|TRBV4-1|.
CASSQYHPGQVNTEAFF
TGCGCCAGCAGCCAATACCATCCGGGACAGGTGAACACTGAAGCTTTCTTT
>TRBJ1-5|TRBD1|TRBV2|.
CASRQIQGSNQPQHF
TGTGCCAGCAGACAAATACAGGGGAGCAATCAGCCCCAGCATTTT
>TRBJ2-6|TRBD1|TRBV2|.
CASSPQGAGANVLTF
TGTGCCAGCAGTCCGCAGGGGGCTGGGGCCAACGTCCTGACTTTC
>TRBJ1-2|.|TRBV6-1|.
CASRRTATTSGYTF
TGTGCCAGCAGACGGACAGCCACTACTTCTGGCTACACCTTC
>TRBJ1-4|TRBD1|TRBV7-8|few
CASRFTGATDEKLFF
TGTGCCAGCAGATTTACAGGGGCGACTGATGAAAAACTGTTTTTT
>TRBJ2-1|.|TRBV5-1|.
CASSWDQRAQFF
TGCGCCAGCAGCTGGGATCAGCGGGCGCAGTTCTTC
>TRBJ1-2|.|TRBV6-5|.
CASSYSSFPAGYTF
TGTGCCAGCAGTTACTCGAGCTTTCCCGCTGGCTACACCTTC
>TRBJ1-1|TRBD1|TRBV5-1|.
CASSVDRVAFF
TGCGCCAGCAGCGTGGACAGGGTCGCTTTCTTT
>TRBJ2-7|.|TRBV28|.
CASSFGSSYEQYF
TGTGCCAGCAGTTTCGGGTCATCCTACGAGCAGTACTTC
>TRBJ2-7|TRBD2|TRBV10-3|.
CAISESGGSGNEQYF
TGTGCCATCAGTGAGTCGGGCGGGAGTGGCAACGAGCAGTACTTC
>TRBJ2-7|TRBD1|TRBV29-1|.
CSALRAGGYEQYF
TGCAGCGCCCTCAGGGCAGGGGGCTACGAGCAGTACTTC
>TRBJ2-7|TRBD2|TRBV9|.
CASSVEPGTRLYF
TGTGCCAGCAGCGTAGAGCCGGGGACTAGATTGTACTTC
>TRBJ1-1|.|TRBV6-1|.
CASTKQRGPAFF
TGTGCCAGCACTAAACAACGGGGTCCAGCTTTCTTT
>TRBJ1-1|TRBD1|TRBV4-1|.
CASSQGQANTEAFF
TGCGCCAGCAGCCAGGGACAGGCCAACACTGAAGCTTTCTTT
>TRBJ1-1|.|TRBV11-2|.
CASSPTVDSPEAFF
TGTGCCAGCAGCCCAACTGTGGACAGTCCTGAAGCTTTCTTT
>TRBJ2-3|TRBD1|TRBV2|.
CASGQGARDTQYF
TGTGCCAGCGGACAGGGGGCAAGAGATACGCAGTATTTT
>TRBJ2-2|.|TRBV9|.
CASSLERTGELFF
TGTGCCAGCAGCCTGGAGAGGACCGGGGAGCTGTTTTTT
>TRBJ2-3|TRBD2|TRBV5-4|.
CASSLEAAGDTQYF
TGTGCCAGCAGCTTGGAGGCAGCGGGGGATACGCAGTATTTT
>TRBJ1-2|TRBD1|TRBV19|.
CASRWATGGFDGYTF
TGTGCCAGTAGGTGGGCGACAGGGGGCTTTGATGGCTACACCTTC
>TRBJ2-7|TRBD1|TRBV5-5|.
CASLRDSYEQYF
TGTGCCAGTCTCCGGGACAGCTACGAGCAGTACTTC
>TRBJ2-5|.|TRBV11-3|.
CASSHPWATEETQYF
TGTGCCAGCAGCCACCCTTGGGCGACCGAAGAGACCCAGTACTTC
>TRBJ1-5|.|TRBV19|once
CASRQVFYNQPQHF
TGTGCCAGTAGACAGGTTTTTTACAATCAGCCCCAGCATTTT